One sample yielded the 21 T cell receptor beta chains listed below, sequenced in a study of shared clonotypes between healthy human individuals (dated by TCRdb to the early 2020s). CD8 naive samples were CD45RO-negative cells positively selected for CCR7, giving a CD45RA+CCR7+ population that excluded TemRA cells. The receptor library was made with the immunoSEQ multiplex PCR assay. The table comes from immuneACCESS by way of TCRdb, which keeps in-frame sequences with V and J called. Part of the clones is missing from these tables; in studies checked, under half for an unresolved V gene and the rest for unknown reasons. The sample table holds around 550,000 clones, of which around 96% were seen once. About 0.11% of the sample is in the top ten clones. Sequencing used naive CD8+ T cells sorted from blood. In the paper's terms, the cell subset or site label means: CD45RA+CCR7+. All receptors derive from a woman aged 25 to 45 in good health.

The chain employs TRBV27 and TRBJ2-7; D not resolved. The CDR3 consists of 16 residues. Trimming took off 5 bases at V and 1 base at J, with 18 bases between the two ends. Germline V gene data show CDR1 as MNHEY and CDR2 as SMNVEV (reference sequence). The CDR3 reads CASSPARMHFSYEQYF. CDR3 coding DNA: TGTGCCAGCAGTCCCGCACGGATGCACTTTTCCTACGAGCAGTACTTC.

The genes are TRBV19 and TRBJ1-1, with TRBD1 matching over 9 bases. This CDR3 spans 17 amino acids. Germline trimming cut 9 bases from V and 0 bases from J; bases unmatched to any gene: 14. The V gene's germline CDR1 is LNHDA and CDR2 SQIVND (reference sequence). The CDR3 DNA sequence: TGTGCCAGCCACCGAAGGGACAGGGCAGGGGTGAACACTGAAGCTTTCTTT. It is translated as CASHRRDRAGVNTEAFF.

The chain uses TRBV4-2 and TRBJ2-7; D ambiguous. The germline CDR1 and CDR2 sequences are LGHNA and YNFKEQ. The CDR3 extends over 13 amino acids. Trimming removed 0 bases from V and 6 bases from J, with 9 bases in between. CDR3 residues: CASSQEAISEQYF. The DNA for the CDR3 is TGTGCCAGCAGCCAAGAGGCGATAAGCGAGCAGTACTTC.

DNA for the CDR3: TGTGCCAGCAGTTTATCAGGGGGCTATTTGGACACTGAAGCTTTCTTT. This gives the protein CASSLSGGYLDTEAFF. The chain combines TRBV27 with TRBJ1-1, with TRBD1 identical over 7 bases. The germline gives CDR1 MNHEY, CDR2 SMNVEV (reference sequence). Unmatched junction bases numbered 7, after V lost 0 bases and J lost 3 bases. The CDR3 spans 16 residues.

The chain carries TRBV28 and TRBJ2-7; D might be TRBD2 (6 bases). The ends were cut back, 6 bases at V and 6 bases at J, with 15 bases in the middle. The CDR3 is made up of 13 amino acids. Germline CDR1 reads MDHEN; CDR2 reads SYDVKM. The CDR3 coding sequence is TGTGCCAGCAGGCCTAGCGCGAGGGGCGAGCAGTACTTC. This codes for CASRPSARGEQYF.

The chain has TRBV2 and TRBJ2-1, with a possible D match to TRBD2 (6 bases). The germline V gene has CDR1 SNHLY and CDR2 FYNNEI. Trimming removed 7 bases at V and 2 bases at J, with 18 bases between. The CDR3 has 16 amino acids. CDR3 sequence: CASITPRESPYNEQFF. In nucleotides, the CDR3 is TGTGCCAGCATCACACCCCGGGAGTCGCCCTACAATGAGCAGTTCTTC.

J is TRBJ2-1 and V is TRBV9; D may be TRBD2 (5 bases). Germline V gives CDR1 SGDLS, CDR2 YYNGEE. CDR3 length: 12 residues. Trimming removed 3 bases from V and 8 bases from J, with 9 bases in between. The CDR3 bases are TGTGCCAGCAGCGGAGGGTTCCATGAGCAGTTCTTC. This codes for CASSGGFHEQFF.

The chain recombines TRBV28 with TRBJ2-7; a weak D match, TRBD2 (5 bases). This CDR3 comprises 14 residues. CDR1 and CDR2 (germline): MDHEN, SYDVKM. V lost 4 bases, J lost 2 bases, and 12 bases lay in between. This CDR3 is CASSSDGNTYEQYF. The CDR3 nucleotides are TGTGCCAGCAGTTCCGACGGGAACACCTACGAGCAGTACTTC.

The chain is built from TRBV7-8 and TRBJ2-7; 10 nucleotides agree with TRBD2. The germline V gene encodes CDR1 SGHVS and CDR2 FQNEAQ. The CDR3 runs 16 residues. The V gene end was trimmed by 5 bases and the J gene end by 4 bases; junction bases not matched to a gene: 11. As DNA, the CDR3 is TGTGCCAGCAGCACTATTACTAGCGGGATGTTTTACGAGCAGTACTTC. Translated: CASSTITSGMFYEQYF.

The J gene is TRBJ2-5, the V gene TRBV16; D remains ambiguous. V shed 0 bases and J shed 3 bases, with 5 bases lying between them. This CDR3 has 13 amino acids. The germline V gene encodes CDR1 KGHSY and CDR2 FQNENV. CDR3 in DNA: TGTGCCAGCAGCCAATCCGTAGAAGAGACCCAGTACTTC. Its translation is CASSQSVEETQYF.

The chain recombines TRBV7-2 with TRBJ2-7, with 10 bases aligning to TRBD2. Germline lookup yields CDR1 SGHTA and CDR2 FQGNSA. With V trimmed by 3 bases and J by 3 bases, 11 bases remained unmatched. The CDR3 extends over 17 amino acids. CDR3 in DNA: TGTGCCAGCAGCTTCGGACTAGCGGAGGCTCTTAACTACGAGCAGTACTTC. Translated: CASSFGLAEALNYEQYF.

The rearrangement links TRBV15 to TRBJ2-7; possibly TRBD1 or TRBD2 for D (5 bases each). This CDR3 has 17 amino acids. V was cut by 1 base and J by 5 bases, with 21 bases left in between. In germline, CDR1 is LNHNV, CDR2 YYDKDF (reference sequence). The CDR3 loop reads CATSRGVGVIIGHEQYF. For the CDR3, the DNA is TGTGCCACCAGCAGAGGGGTGGGGGTTATCATCGGGCACGAGCAGTACTTC.

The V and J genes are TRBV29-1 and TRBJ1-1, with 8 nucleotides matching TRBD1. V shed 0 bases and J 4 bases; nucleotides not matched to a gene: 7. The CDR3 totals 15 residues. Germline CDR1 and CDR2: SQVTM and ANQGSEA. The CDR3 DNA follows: TGCAGCGTTGAAGATGGTGGCAGGGGGCGCACTGAAGCTTTCTTT. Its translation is CSVEDGGRGRTEAFF.

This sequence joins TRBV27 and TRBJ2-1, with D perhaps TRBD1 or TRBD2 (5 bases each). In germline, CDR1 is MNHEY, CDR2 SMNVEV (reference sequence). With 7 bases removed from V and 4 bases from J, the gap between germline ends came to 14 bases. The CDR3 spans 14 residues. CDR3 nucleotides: TGTGCCAGCAAATTATCCGGGACGTACAATGAGCAGTTCTTC. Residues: CASKLSGTYNEQFF.

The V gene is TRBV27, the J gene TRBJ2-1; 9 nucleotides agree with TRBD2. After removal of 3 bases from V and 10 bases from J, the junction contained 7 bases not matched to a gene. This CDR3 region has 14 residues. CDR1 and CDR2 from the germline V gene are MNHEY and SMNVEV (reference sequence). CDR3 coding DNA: TGTGCCAGCAGTTTCTCTTCTAGCGGGAAAGAGCAGTTCTTC. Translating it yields CASSFSSSGKEQFF.

CDR3 nucleotide sequence: TGTGCCTGGTCAGCGACAGGTTTGGGTTCACCCCTCCACTTT. Amino acid sequence: CAWSATGLGSPLHF. The J gene is TRBJ1-6, the V gene TRBV30, with a weak D call TRBD1 (6 bases). The germline V and J ends were trimmed by 5 bases and 9 bases, with 17 bases remaining between them. Germline-derived CDR1 and CDR2 are GTSNPN and SVGIG (reference sequence). The CDR3 covers 14 residues.

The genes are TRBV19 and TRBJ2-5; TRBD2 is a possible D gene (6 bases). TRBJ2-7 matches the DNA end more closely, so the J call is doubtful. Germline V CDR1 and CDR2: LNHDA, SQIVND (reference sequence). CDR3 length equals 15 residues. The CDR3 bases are TGTGCCAGTAGTTTGGTTCTAGCGTGGACCTACGAGCAGTACTTC. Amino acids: CASSLVLAWTYEQYF.

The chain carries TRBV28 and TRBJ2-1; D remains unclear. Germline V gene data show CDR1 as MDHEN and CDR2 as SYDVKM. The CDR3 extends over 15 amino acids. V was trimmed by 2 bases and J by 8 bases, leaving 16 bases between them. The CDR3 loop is CASSLKGLVSYEQFF. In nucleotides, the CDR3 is TGTGCCAGCAGTTTAAAGGGCCTAGTGAGCTATGAGCAGTTCTTC.

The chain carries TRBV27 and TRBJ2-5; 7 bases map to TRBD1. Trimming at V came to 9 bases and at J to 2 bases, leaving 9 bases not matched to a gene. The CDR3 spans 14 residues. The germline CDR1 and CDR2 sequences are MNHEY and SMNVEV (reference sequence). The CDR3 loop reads CASFAWDRQETQYF. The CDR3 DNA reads TGTGCCAGTTTCGCCTGGGACAGACAAGAGACCCAGTACTTC.

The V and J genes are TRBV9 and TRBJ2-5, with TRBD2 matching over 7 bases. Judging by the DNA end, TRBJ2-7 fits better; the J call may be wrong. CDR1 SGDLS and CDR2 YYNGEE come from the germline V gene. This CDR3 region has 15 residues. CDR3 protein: CASSVAGGAPYEQYF. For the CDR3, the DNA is TGTGCCAGCAGCGTAGCGGGAGGAGCCCCCTACGAGCAGTACTTC.

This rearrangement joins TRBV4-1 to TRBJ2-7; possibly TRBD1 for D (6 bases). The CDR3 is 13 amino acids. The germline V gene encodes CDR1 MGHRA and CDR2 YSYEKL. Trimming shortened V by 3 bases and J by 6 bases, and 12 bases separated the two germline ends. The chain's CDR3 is CASSQVRGSEQYF. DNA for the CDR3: TGCGCCAGCAGCCAGGTGAGGGGGTCCGAGCAGTACTTC.